This is a list of T cell receptor beta chains from one sample in a study of blood T cell repertoires in COVID-19. Data came from immunoSEQ multiplex PCR; TCRdb stores just in-frame clones and leaves some out. The sample has about 190,000 clones, approximately 86% seen once. The sample was peripheral blood. The receptors derive from a man in his 70s with active or convalescent COVID-19. Both conserved end residues are part of each CDR3. Each record gives: clone size, V gene, CDR3 length, D gene, J gene, CDR3 protein, CDR3 DNA. The D gene is left open where the match is weak. Clone size appears in some rows only: once, few, many, or a class for an expanded clone.

clone_size: .
v_call: TRBV5-6
cdr3_length: 14
d_call: .
j_call: TRBJ2-5
cdr3_aa: CASSLGAGKETQYF
cdr3_nt: TGTGCCAGCAGCTTGGGGGCAGGGAAAGAGACCCAGTACTTC

clone_size: .
v_call: TRBV27
cdr3_length: 16
d_call: TRBD2
j_call: TRBJ2-3
cdr3_aa: CASKLAGGPSRDTQYF
cdr3_nt: TGTGCCAGCAAATTAGCGGGAGGGCCGTCTAGAGATACGCAGTATTTT

clone_size: .
v_call: TRBV28
cdr3_length: 15
d_call: .
j_call: TRBJ1-5
cdr3_aa: CASSLLQGGIQPQHF
cdr3_nt: TGTGCCAGCAGTTTGTTGCAAGGGGGTATTCAGCCCCAGCATTTT

clone_size: .
v_call: TRBV7-2
cdr3_length: 14
d_call: TRBD2
j_call: TRBJ2-7
cdr3_aa: CASSPSGGRYEQYF
cdr3_nt: TGTGCCAGCAGTCCCAGCGGGGGGCGATACGAGCAGTACTTC

clone_size: .
v_call: TRBV7-2
cdr3_length: 13
d_call: TRBD2
j_call: TRBJ2-1
cdr3_aa: CASSHPGGNEQFF
cdr3_nt: TGTGCCAGCAGCCATCCGGGAGGCAATGAGCAGTTCTTC

clone_size: few
v_call: TRBV7-9
cdr3_length: 12
d_call: .
j_call: TRBJ1-1
cdr3_aa: CASSWGDTEAFF
cdr3_nt: TGTGCCAGCAGCTGGGGCGACACTGAAGCTTTCTTT

clone_size: .
v_call: TRBV6-2/TRBV6-3
cdr3_length: 15
d_call: TRBD1
j_call: TRBJ1-2
cdr3_aa: CASSYPGQAAYGYTF
cdr3_nt: TGTGCCAGCAGTTACCCCGGACAGGCCGCCTATGGCTACACCTTC

clone_size: once
v_call: TRBV19
cdr3_length: 15
d_call: .
j_call: TRBJ1-5
cdr3_aa: CASSMDTAGGQPQHF
cdr3_nt: TGTGCCAGTAGTATGGACACAGCGGGTGGGCAGCCCCAGCATTTT

clone_size: .
v_call: TRBV19
cdr3_length: 14
d_call: .
j_call: TRBJ2-7
cdr3_aa: CASNRQGSSYEQYF
cdr3_nt: TGTGCCAGTAATCGTCAGGGGAGCTCCTACGAGCAGTACTTC

clone_size: .
v_call: TRBV28
cdr3_length: 15
d_call: .
j_call: TRBJ2-7
cdr3_aa: CASSLVQGPPYEQYF
cdr3_nt: TGTGCCAGCAGTTTGGTCCAGGGGCCGCCCTACGAGCAGTACTTC

clone_size: .
v_call: TRBV3-1/TRBV3-2
cdr3_length: 13
d_call: .
j_call: TRBJ2-3
cdr3_aa: CASSPHPGDTQYF
cdr3_nt: TGTGCCAGCAGCCCTCACCCGGGGGATACGCAGTATTTT

clone_size: .
v_call: TRBV28
cdr3_length: 16
d_call: .
j_call: TRBJ1-6
cdr3_aa: CASTPTGAFYNSPLHF
cdr3_nt: TGTGCCAGCACCCCGACAGGTGCTTTCTATAATTCACCCCTCCACTTT

clone_size: .
v_call: TRBV9
cdr3_length: 15
d_call: .
j_call: TRBJ2-2
cdr3_aa: CASSARGQNTGELFF
cdr3_nt: TGTGCCAGCAGCGCCCGGGGACAAAACACCGGGGAGCTGTTTTTT

clone_size: .
v_call: TRBV18
cdr3_length: 11
d_call: .
j_call: TRBJ2-7
cdr3_aa: CASSELYEQYF
cdr3_nt: TGTGCCAGCTCTGAGCTTTACGAGCAGTACTTC

clone_size: .
v_call: TRBV7-2
cdr3_length: 14
d_call: .
j_call: TRBJ1-6
cdr3_aa: CASSLTVGNSPLHF
cdr3_nt: TGTGCCAGCAGCCTCACAGTTGGTAATTCACCCCTCCACTTT

clone_size: .
v_call: TRBV7-2
cdr3_length: 14
d_call: TRBD1
j_call: TRBJ2-5
cdr3_aa: CASSLQGAQETQYF
cdr3_nt: TGTGCCAGCAGCCTACAGGGGGCGCAGGAGACCCAGTACTTC

clone_size: .
v_call: TRBV7-7
cdr3_length: 15
d_call: .
j_call: TRBJ2-3
cdr3_aa: CASSVGGAVTDTQYF
cdr3_nt: TGTGCTAGCAGTGTTGGGGGGGCGGTCACAGATACGCAGTATTTT

clone_size: .
v_call: TRBV30
cdr3_length: 13
d_call: .
j_call: TRBJ1-1
cdr3_aa: CAWSHQGRTEAFF
cdr3_nt: TGTGCCTGGAGTCATCAGGGTCGGACTGAAGCTTTCTTT

clone_size: few
v_call: TRBV6-1
cdr3_length: 16
d_call: .
j_call: TRBJ1-5
cdr3_aa: CASSAGWGEGNQPQHF
cdr3_nt: TGTGCCAGCAGTGCGGGTTGGGGAGAAGGCAATCAGCCCCAGCATTTT

clone_size: .
v_call: TRBV2
cdr3_length: 17
d_call: .
j_call: TRBJ1-6
cdr3_aa: CASEGYEQGGSSSPLHF
cdr3_nt: TGTGCCAGCGAAGGCTATGAACAGGGCGGCTCAAGTTCACCCCTCCACTTT

clone_size: .
v_call: TRBV19
cdr3_length: 15
d_call: TRBD2
j_call: TRBJ2-5
cdr3_aa: CASSIAVGSGRTQYF
cdr3_nt: TGTGCCAGTAGTATAGCCGTTGGTAGCGGGAGGACCCAGTACTTC

clone_size: once
v_call: TRBV14
cdr3_length: 13
d_call: .
j_call: TRBJ2-1
cdr3_aa: CASSLTAVSEQFF
cdr3_nt: TGTGCCAGCAGCCTAACGGCGGTTAGCGAGCAGTTCTTC

clone_size: .
v_call: TRBV15
cdr3_length: 12
d_call: .
j_call: TRBJ1-1
cdr3_aa: CATSRRDSEAFF
cdr3_nt: TGTGCCACCAGCAGAAGAGACAGCGAAGCTTTCTTT

clone_size: .
v_call: TRBV28
cdr3_length: 14
d_call: .
j_call: TRBJ1-5
cdr3_aa: CASSLEGINQPQHF
cdr3_nt: TGTGCCAGCAGTTTAGAGGGAATCAATCAGCCCCAGCATTTT

clone_size: .
v_call: TRBV19
cdr3_length: 14
d_call: TRBD1
j_call: TRBJ2-7
cdr3_aa: CASSSVDRLYEQYF
cdr3_nt: TGTGCCAGTAGTTCCGTGGACAGGCTCTACGAGCAGTACTTC

clone_size: .
v_call: TRBV11-2
cdr3_length: 16
d_call: TRBD2
j_call: TRBJ2-1
cdr3_aa: CASSLVLAGGSNEQFF
cdr3_nt: TGTGCCAGCAGCTTAGTGCTAGCGGGGGGGAGCAATGAGCAGTTCTTC

clone_size: few
v_call: TRBV5-6
cdr3_length: 17
d_call: .
j_call: TRBJ2-7
cdr3_aa: CASTKGELRLKRDEQYF
cdr3_nt: TGTGCCAGCACCAAGGGGGAGCTAAGACTTAAAAGAGACGAGCAGTACTTC

clone_size: .
v_call: TRBV4-1
cdr3_length: 14
d_call: .
j_call: TRBJ1-2
cdr3_aa: CASSTTGGNYGYTF
cdr3_nt: TGCGCCAGCAGTACAACTGGAGGGAACTATGGCTACACCTTC

clone_size: .
v_call: TRBV5-4
cdr3_length: 17
d_call: .
j_call: TRBJ2-5
cdr3_aa: CASSYGGRRAAQETQYF
cdr3_nt: TGTGCCAGCAGCTACGGGGGGCGTAGGGCAGCCCAAGAGACCCAGTACTTC

clone_size: .
v_call: TRBV5-1
cdr3_length: 15
d_call: .
j_call: TRBJ2-7
cdr3_aa: CASSLAGHSAYEQYF
cdr3_nt: TGCGCCAGCAGCTTGGCGGGACACTCAGCCTACGAGCAGTACTTC

clone_size: .
v_call: TRBV30
cdr3_length: 14
d_call: .
j_call: TRBJ2-6
cdr3_aa: CAWKKGAGANVLTF
cdr3_nt: TGTGCCTGGAAAAAGGGGGCTGGGGCCAACGTCCTGACTTTC

clone_size: .
v_call: TRBV19
cdr3_length: 15
d_call: TRBD1
j_call: TRBJ2-7
cdr3_aa: CASSIVGQGAVEQYF
cdr3_nt: TGTGCCAGTAGTATCGTAGGGCAGGGGGCGGTCGAGCAGTACTTC

clone_size: .
v_call: TRBV18
cdr3_length: 18
d_call: TRBD1
j_call: TRBJ2-7
cdr3_aa: CASSPELVDRVVYYEQYF
cdr3_nt: TGTGCCAGCTCACCGGAGTTAGTAGACAGGGTAGTTTACTACGAGCAGTACTTC

clone_size: once
v_call: TRBV27
cdr3_length: 15
d_call: TRBD2
j_call: TRBJ2-3
cdr3_aa: CASSTTGRETDTQYF
cdr3_nt: TGTGCCAGCAGCACCACGGGGCGGGAGACGGATACGCAGTATTTT

clone_size: .
v_call: TRBV12-5
cdr3_length: 13
d_call: TRBD1
j_call: TRBJ1-6
cdr3_aa: CASSGTGNSPLHF
cdr3_nt: TGTGCTAGTTCCGGGACAGGGAATTCACCCCTCCACTTT

clone_size: .
v_call: TRBV7-2
cdr3_length: 15
d_call: TRBD2
j_call: TRBJ2-1
cdr3_aa: CASSLESGGANEQFF
cdr3_nt: TGTGCCAGCAGCTTAGAGTCCGGGGGGGCCAATGAGCAGTTCTTC

clone_size: .
v_call: TRBV10-3
cdr3_length: 13
d_call: .
j_call: TRBJ1-2
cdr3_aa: CAISEGGVYGYTF
cdr3_nt: TGTGCCATCAGTGAAGGAGGCGTCTATGGCTACACCTTC

clone_size: .
v_call: TRBV7-2
cdr3_length: 16
d_call: TRBD2
j_call: TRBJ2-7
cdr3_aa: CASSPGAGRVSYEQYF
cdr3_nt: TGTGCCAGCAGCCCGGGAGCGGGGAGGGTCTCCTACGAGCAGTACTTC

clone_size: once
v_call: TRBV6-5
cdr3_length: 14
d_call: .
j_call: TRBJ1-6
cdr3_aa: CASSQGLQNSPLHF
cdr3_nt: TGTGCCAGCAGCCAGGGGTTACAAAATTCACCCCTCCACTTT

clone_size: .
v_call: TRBV7-2
cdr3_length: 16
d_call: TRBD2
j_call: TRBJ2-3
cdr3_aa: CASSGEASGSTDTQYF
cdr3_nt: TGTGCCAGCAGCGGAGAGGCTAGCGGGAGCACAGATACGCAGTATTTT

clone_size: .
v_call: TRBV5-1
cdr3_length: 15
d_call: .
j_call: TRBJ2-6
cdr3_aa: CASSLEAGGANVLTF
cdr3_nt: TGCGCCAGCAGCTTGGAGGCGGGTGGGGCCAACGTCCTGACTTTC

clone_size: once
v_call: TRBV11-2
cdr3_length: 14
d_call: .
j_call: TRBJ2-7
cdr3_aa: CASSSLKGIAEQYF
cdr3_nt: TGTGCCAGCAGTAGTCTCAAGGGGATCGCGGAGCAGTACTTC

clone_size: .
v_call: TRBV2
cdr3_length: 14
d_call: TRBD1
j_call: TRBJ2-2
cdr3_aa: CASSKDRDIGELFF
cdr3_nt: TGTGCCAGCAGTAAGGACAGGGACATCGGGGAGCTGTTTTTT

clone_size: .
v_call: TRBV5-1
cdr3_length: 18
d_call: TRBD2
j_call: TRBJ2-2
cdr3_aa: CASSPLGTAGGPTGELFF
cdr3_nt: TGCGCCAGCAGCCCCCTGGGCACGGCGGGGGGGCCCACCGGGGAGCTGTTTTTT

clone_size: .
v_call: TRBV3-1/TRBV3-2
cdr3_length: 17
d_call: .
j_call: TRBJ2-7
cdr3_aa: CASSHGLLVGRNYEQYF
cdr3_nt: TGTGCCAGCAGCCACGGACTGCTAGTAGGGAGAAACTACGAGCAGTACTTC

clone_size: few
v_call: TRBV27
cdr3_length: 19
d_call: TRBD2
j_call: TRBJ2-1
cdr3_aa: CASSSRTSGGRSSYNEQFF
cdr3_nt: TGTGCCAGCAGTTCGCGGACTAGCGGGGGGCGGAGCTCCTACAATGAGCAGTTCTTC

clone_size: .
v_call: TRBV28
cdr3_length: 12
d_call: .
j_call: TRBJ1-1
cdr3_aa: CASRPAVRGAFF
cdr3_nt: TGTGCCAGCAGACCTGCCGTCCGGGGAGCTTTCTTT

clone_size: .
v_call: TRBV12-3/TRBV12-4
cdr3_length: 13
d_call: .
j_call: TRBJ2-3
cdr3_aa: CASSLGAPDTQYF
cdr3_nt: TGTGCCAGCAGTCTAGGGGCCCCAGATACGCAGTATTTT

clone_size: .
v_call: TRBV2
cdr3_length: 14
d_call: .
j_call: TRBJ1-2
cdr3_aa: CASSRDNPGRGYTF
cdr3_nt: TGTGCCAGCAGTCGGGACAATCCGGGTCGTGGCTACACCTTC

clone_size: .
v_call: TRBV6-2/TRBV6-3
cdr3_length: 16
d_call: .
j_call: TRBJ2-2
cdr3_aa: CASSLPPKRGYRELFF
cdr3_nt: TGTGCCAGCAGCCTACCCCCCAAACGGGGGTACCGGGAGCTGTTTTTT

clone_size: .
v_call: TRBV12-3/TRBV12-4
cdr3_length: 13
d_call: .
j_call: TRBJ2-7
cdr3_aa: CASSRGFSYEQYF
cdr3_nt: TGTGCCAGCAGCCGAGGATTCTCCTACGAGCAGTACTTC

clone_size: .
v_call: TRBV10-3
cdr3_length: 14
d_call: TRBD1
j_call: TRBJ2-7
cdr3_aa: CAISDDRGSYEQYF
cdr3_nt: TGTGCCATCAGTGACGACAGGGGATCCTACGAGCAGTACTTC

clone_size: .
v_call: TRBV19
cdr3_length: 18
d_call: TRBD1
j_call: TRBJ1-5
cdr3_aa: CASSIDRQGAYSNQPQHF
cdr3_nt: TGTGCCAGTAGTATAGATCGGCAGGGGGCTTATAGCAATCAGCCCCAGCATTTT

clone_size: once
v_call: TRBV3-1/TRBV3-2
cdr3_length: 16
d_call: .
j_call: TRBJ2-5
cdr3_aa: CASSQEATTLVETQYF
cdr3_nt: TGTGCCAGCAGCCAAGAGGCGACTACGCTAGTAGAGACCCAGTACTTC

clone_size: .
v_call: TRBV7-2
cdr3_length: 17
d_call: TRBD2
j_call: TRBJ2-2
cdr3_aa: CASSSTSGRAIIGELFF
cdr3_nt: TGTGCCAGCAGCTCGACTAGCGGGAGGGCCATAATCGGGGAGCTGTTTTTT